A selection of T cell receptor beta chains follows, all from one sample in a study of blood T cell repertoires in COVID-19. Method: immunoSEQ multiplex PCR; TCRdb's copy keeps in-frame clones and lacks some. The sample carries 160,000 or so clones, 85% to 90% recorded once. Sequenced: peripheral blood. Receptors originate from a woman in her sixties or seventies with acute or convalescent COVID-19. Both conserved end residues are part of each CDR3. The D gene is left open where the match is weak. Size tells how often a clone was seen (once, few, many) or the class of an expanded clone, and some rows leave it out.

cdr3_length j_call d_call v_call clone_size cdr3_aa cdr3_nt
16 TRBJ2-5 TRBD2 TRBV2 - CASRGLAGGPRETQYF TGTGCCAGCAGGGGACTAGCGGGGGGGCCGAGGGAGACCCAGTACTTC
17 TRBJ2-2 TRBD2 TRBV7-3 - CASSSSSSGANTGELFF TGTGCCAGCAGCTCCTCGTCTAGCGGGGCAAACACCGGGGAGCTGTTTTTT
13 TRBJ2-7 TRBD2 TRBV11-2 once CATSGGTPRGQYF TGTGCCACCTCGGGGGGGACTCCCCGGGGGCAGTACTTC
13 TRBJ1-5 - TRBV6-5 - CASSRGGDQPQHF TGTGCCAGCAGCCGAGGAGGGGATCAGCCCCAGCATTTT
11 TRBJ2-7 - TRBV24-1 - CATSAGYEQYF TGTGCCACCAGTGCCGGTTACGAGCAGTACTTC
12 TRBJ1-2 - TRBV2 - CASMREGDGYTF TGTGCCAGCATGAGGGAGGGGGATGGCTACACCTTC
15 TRBJ2-3 - TRBV9 - CASSVSGQQWDTQYF TGTGCCAGCAGCGTATCCGGACAGCAGTGGGATACGCAGTATTTT
13 TRBJ2-5 TRBD1 TRBV25-1 - CASSPRDRETQYF TGTGCCAGCAGTCCCCGGGACAGAGAGACCCAGTACTTC
16 TRBJ2-7 - TRBV6-5 - CASSYSSGTRTYEQYF TGTGCCAGCAGTTACTCGTCCGGGACAAGAACCTACGAGCAGTACTTC
18 TRBJ2-1 TRBD2 TRBV12-5 once CASGLDGKTGGKKDEQFF TGTGCTAGTGGTTTGGATGGTAAGACGGGGGGAAAGAAGGATGAGCAGTTCTTC
18 TRBJ1-5 - TRBV21-1 - CASSIRPRGCLDGQPQHF TGTGCCAGCAGCATCAGACCCAGGGGGTGCCTTGATGGTCAGCCCCAGCATTTT
14 TRBJ2-7 - TRBV28 once CASSLKGGVYEQYF TGTGCCAGCAGTTTAAAGGGAGGTGTCTACGAGCAGTACTTC
13 TRBJ1-2 - TRBV29-1 - CSVDTETNYGYTF TGCAGCGTTGATACAGAGACTAACTATGGCTACACCTTC
15 TRBJ2-1 - TRBV29-1 - CSVEEAFLQRDEQFF TGCAGCGTTGAGGAGGCTTTCCTCCAACGCGATGAGCAGTTCTTC
16 TRBJ2-7 - TRBV3-1/TRBV3-2 few CASSQDGTLFANEQYF TGTGCCAGCAGCCAAGATGGGACTCTCTTCGCTAACGAGCAGTACTTC
15 TRBJ1-4 - TRBV6-5 - CASSYAGTTNEKLFF TGTGCCAGCAGTTACGCGGGGACTACTAATGAAAAACTGTTTTTT
15 TRBJ1-6 - TRBV6-5 - CASSTIQGPNSPLHF TGTGCCAGCAGCACTATACAGGGCCCTAATTCACCCCTCCACTTT
14 TRBJ2-7 TRBD1 TRBV9 - CASSQGTGDYEQYF TGTGCCAGCAGCCAAGGGACAGGAGACTACGAGCAGTACTTC
11 TRBJ1-3 - TRBV2 - CASRRGNTIYF TGTGCCAGCAGGCGTGGAAACACCATATATTTT